This TCR beta chain originates from a study of blood T cell repertoires in COVID-19. Study-level information: Samples representing acute and convalescent COVID-19 were sourced from the United States, Italy and Spain. In each case, the material was cDNA or gDNA derived from T cells, B-cell-depleted T cells, or PBMCs.

V dropped 2 bases and J dropped 4 bases, with 9 bases sitting between them. In germline, CDR1 is SGHRS, CDR2 YFSETQ. The CDR3 sequence is 13 residues long. Under the authors' procedure: Reference gene primer amplification gave nucleated cell count estimates. TCRdb's copy holds only in-frame clones and misses some; the assay was immunoSEQ multiplex PCR. That table furnishes V, J and clone size, whereas the DNA furnished D and trimming. The profile shows 250,000 or so clones, roughly 86% of them singletons. This receptor was identified in a man aged 35-49 years with active or convalescent COVID-19. Sequencing was performed on peripheral blood. The chain links TRBV5-1 to TRBJ1-2; D call uncertain. CDR3 amino acids: CASSFGDRYGYTF. The CDR3 nucleotides are TGCGCCAGCAGCTTCGGGGATCGCTATGGCTACACCTTC.